The source of this T cell receptor beta chain is a study of T-cell memory formation after mild COVID-19. TCRdb called the 5' RACE reads again in MiXCR, with one record for every CDR3 protein. The sample gives some 490,000 distinct CDR3 sequences, about 20% of which show up once; 9% to 15% is in the top ten. CDR1 is SGHRS and CDR2 is YFSETQ in the germline V gene. V shed 2 bases and J 5 bases; nucleotides not matched to a gene: 4. The CDR3 length is 13 residues. The sample holds a few counts of this clonotype. This sequence joins TRBV5-1 and TRBJ2-7; 7 bases agree with TRBD1. The clonotype originates from an adult woman who had mild COVID-19 (a few samples of this study predate the infection). Cell type and time point are not known. The sequencing sample was made of PBMCs or a T cell subset sorted from them (not recorded which). CDR3 loop: CASSFHRGDEQYF. As DNA, the CDR3 is TGCGCCAGCAGCTTCCACAGGGGCGACGAGCAGTACTTC.